These T cell receptor beta chains were read from a single sample in a study of blood T cell repertoires in COVID-19. The method was immunoSEQ multiplex PCR; TCRdb's version includes in-frame clones alone and lacks a portion of them. The repertoire has about 43,000 clones, roughly nine tenths of them found once; the top ten carry about 9.2%. The sequencing input was peripheral blood. The receptors derive from a human donor in a cohort sampled during active COVID-19. Both conserved end residues are part of each CDR3. Fields, in order: D gene, V gene, clone size, J gene, CDR3 DNA, CDR3 protein. The D gene is left open where the match is weak. Clone size appears in some rows only: once, few, many, or a class for an expanded clone.

d_call: -
v_call: TRBV2
clone_size: -
j_call: TRBJ2-5
cdr3_nt: TGTGCCAGCGCTACCGGGGAAGAGACCCAGTACTTC
cdr3_aa: CASATGEETQYF

d_call: -
v_call: TRBV6-5
clone_size: -
j_call: TRBJ2-5
cdr3_nt: TGTGCCAGCAGTTACCGGAGGGGAAAAGAGACCCAGTACTTC
cdr3_aa: CASSYRRGKETQYF

d_call: -
v_call: TRBV27
clone_size: -
j_call: TRBJ2-6
cdr3_nt: TGTGCCAGCACCCTCTCTGGGGCCAACGTCCTGACTTTC
cdr3_aa: CASTLSGANVLTF

d_call: TRBD2
v_call: TRBV7-6
clone_size: -
j_call: TRBJ2-7
cdr3_nt: TGTGCCAGCAGCCTGAATAGCGGGGAGTCGTCAGGCGAGCAGTACTTC
cdr3_aa: CASSLNSGESSGEQYF

d_call: -
v_call: TRBV5-1
clone_size: once
j_call: TRBJ1-2
cdr3_nt: TGCGCCAGCAGCGAACGACAAAGCCCTAACTATGGCTACACCTTC
cdr3_aa: CASSERQSPNYGYTF

d_call: TRBD1
v_call: TRBV19
clone_size: few
j_call: TRBJ1-5
cdr3_nt: TGTGCCAGTAGTACAGTGGACAGGGGGATAGATAGCAATCAGCCCCAGCATTTT
cdr3_aa: CASSTVDRGIDSNQPQHF

d_call: -
v_call: TRBV5-5
clone_size: -
j_call: TRBJ1-1
cdr3_nt: TGTGCCAGCAGCTTGTCCCCAGGGAACACTGAAGCTTTCTTT
cdr3_aa: CASSLSPGNTEAFF

d_call: -
v_call: TRBV4-3
clone_size: -
j_call: TRBJ2-7
cdr3_nt: TGCGCCAGCAGCCAAGATCTAATGTCCTACGAGCAGTACTTC
cdr3_aa: CASSQDLMSYEQYF

d_call: -
v_call: TRBV30
clone_size: few
j_call: TRBJ1-5
cdr3_nt: TGTGCCTGGAACAAACAGGGCCGCAATCAGCCCCAGCATTTT
cdr3_aa: CAWNKQGRNQPQHF

d_call: -
v_call: TRBV5-4
clone_size: -
j_call: TRBJ2-1
cdr3_nt: TGTGCCAGCAGCCTATCCGGGACAACCTACAATGAGCAGTTCTTC
cdr3_aa: CASSLSGTTYNEQFF

d_call: -
v_call: TRBV30
clone_size: -
j_call: TRBJ2-5
cdr3_nt: TGTGCCTGGAGCTTGGGAGTTAGAGGCCAAGAGACCCAGTACTTC
cdr3_aa: CAWSLGVRGQETQYF

d_call: -
v_call: TRBV7-9
clone_size: -
j_call: TRBJ2-3
cdr3_nt: TGTGCCAGCAGCTTAACGCACACGCATACGCAGTATTTT
cdr3_aa: CASSLTHTHTQYF

d_call: -
v_call: TRBV7-3
clone_size: -
j_call: TRBJ1-6
cdr3_nt: TGTGCCAGCACGGAGGGGCTCCACAATTCACCCCTCCACTTT
cdr3_aa: CASTEGLHNSPLHF

d_call: -
v_call: TRBV11-2
clone_size: -
j_call: TRBJ2-5
cdr3_nt: TGTGCCAGCAGCTTGCCGACAGAAGAGACCCAGTACTTC
cdr3_aa: CASSLPTEETQYF

d_call: TRBD2
v_call: TRBV27
clone_size: -
j_call: TRBJ2-6
cdr3_nt: TGTGCCAGCAAAGGCGGGGGTTGGAATGCCGGGGCCAACGTCCTGACTTTC
cdr3_aa: CASKGGGWNAGANVLTF

d_call: TRBD2
v_call: TRBV7-3
clone_size: once
j_call: TRBJ2-1
cdr3_nt: TGTGCCAGCAGCGAACTACTAGCGGGGGCTAATGAGCAGTTCTTC
cdr3_aa: CASSELLAGANEQFF

d_call: -
v_call: TRBV19
clone_size: few
j_call: TRBJ2-7
cdr3_nt: TGTGCCAGTAGTAAGCAGGATACCTACGAGCAGTACTTC
cdr3_aa: CASSKQDTYEQYF

d_call: -
v_call: TRBV5-1
clone_size: -
j_call: TRBJ2-3
cdr3_nt: TGCGCCAGCAGCTTGGATCGCGGGGACACAGATACGCAGTATTTT
cdr3_aa: CASSLDRGDTDTQYF

d_call: -
v_call: TRBV6-5
clone_size: -
j_call: TRBJ1-4
cdr3_nt: TGTGCCAGCAGGTTCAGGGACTGGAAACTGTTTTTT
cdr3_aa: CASRFRDWKLFF

d_call: TRBD1
v_call: TRBV7-7
clone_size: -
j_call: TRBJ2-5
cdr3_nt: TGTGCTAGCAGCTTAGCAGGACAGGGAGGAGAGACCCAGTACTTC
cdr3_aa: CASSLAGQGGETQYF

d_call: -
v_call: TRBV3-1/TRBV3-2
clone_size: -
j_call: TRBJ1-1
cdr3_nt: TGTGCCAGCAGCCGTTCAGGGGTCGAAGCTTTCTTT
cdr3_aa: CASSRSGVEAFF

d_call: -
v_call: TRBV29-1
clone_size: -
j_call: TRBJ2-5
cdr3_nt: TGCAGCGTTGCCTTAGAGACCCAGTACTTC
cdr3_aa: CSVALETQYF

d_call: -
v_call: TRBV9
clone_size: -
j_call: TRBJ1-5
cdr3_nt: TGTGCCAGCAGCGTTACAGCGGGCAATCAGCCCCAGCATTTT
cdr3_aa: CASSVTAGNQPQHF

d_call: -
v_call: TRBV27
clone_size: -
j_call: TRBJ1-1
cdr3_nt: TGTGCCAGCAGTTCCTTACAGGCGTACACTGAAGCTTTCTTT
cdr3_aa: CASSSLQAYTEAFF

d_call: TRBD1
v_call: TRBV5-5
clone_size: -
j_call: TRBJ1-1
cdr3_nt: TGTGCCAGCAGCGTCCCGGGACAGGGAATAGCGACTGAAGCTTTCTTT
cdr3_aa: CASSVPGQGIATEAFF

d_call: TRBD1
v_call: TRBV7-8
clone_size: -
j_call: TRBJ2-5
cdr3_nt: TGTGCCAGCAGATACAGGGGAGAGACCCAGTACTTC
cdr3_aa: CASRYRGETQYF

d_call: -
v_call: TRBV19
clone_size: -
j_call: TRBJ1-4
cdr3_nt: TGTGCCAGTAGTATTCCGGGGGGGGCATCTAATGAAAAACTGTTTTTT
cdr3_aa: CASSIPGGASNEKLFF

d_call: TRBD1
v_call: TRBV13
clone_size: once
j_call: TRBJ2-7
cdr3_nt: TGTGCCAGCAGCCCACCAGGGGGCAAATTCCCTCACGAGCAGTACTTC
cdr3_aa: CASSPPGGKFPHEQYF

d_call: TRBD2
v_call: TRBV6-5
clone_size: few
j_call: TRBJ2-5
cdr3_nt: TGTGCCAGCAGTTGGGCTAGCGGGGGCAACAAACAGACCCAGTACTTC
cdr3_aa: CASSWASGGNKQTQYF

d_call: TRBD1
v_call: TRBV5-1
clone_size: -
j_call: TRBJ2-7
cdr3_nt: TGCGCCAGCAGCCCACTGCTGGGGACAGACCTCTACGAGCAGTACTTC
cdr3_aa: CASSPLLGTDLYEQYF

d_call: -
v_call: TRBV19
clone_size: -
j_call: TRBJ2-7
cdr3_nt: TGTGCCAGTAGTCCCCGAGGTTCGGGTCTGAACTACGAGCAGTACTTC
cdr3_aa: CASSPRGSGLNYEQYF

d_call: TRBD1
v_call: TRBV7-9
clone_size: -
j_call: TRBJ2-1
cdr3_nt: TGTGCCAGCAGCGCGCTACCGGGACAGGGGAGCGATGAGCAGTTCTTC
cdr3_aa: CASSALPGQGSDEQFF

d_call: -
v_call: TRBV9
clone_size: once
j_call: TRBJ1-6
cdr3_nt: TGTGCCAGCAGCACCGGGATCCCTAGGTCACCCCTCCACTTT
cdr3_aa: CASSTGIPRSPLHF

d_call: -
v_call: TRBV6-6
clone_size: -
j_call: TRBJ2-7
cdr3_nt: TGTGCCAGCAGTTACTCCCATACAGGGAGACGTAGGTACTTC
cdr3_aa: CASSYSHTGRRRYF

d_call: TRBD1
v_call: TRBV5-6
clone_size: -
j_call: TRBJ2-2
cdr3_nt: TGTGCCAGCAGCTTGGTCGACAGGGATGCCGGGGAGCTGTTTTTT
cdr3_aa: CASSLVDRDAGELFF

d_call: TRBD1
v_call: TRBV5-1
clone_size: -
j_call: TRBJ1-2
cdr3_nt: TGCGCCAGCAGCGGCGGGACAGGGGATGGCTACACCTTC
cdr3_aa: CASSGGTGDGYTF

d_call: -
v_call: TRBV7-9
clone_size: -
j_call: TRBJ2-5
cdr3_nt: TGTGCCAGCAGCTTAGCGCTCGGAGGCCACCAAGAGACCCAGTACTTC
cdr3_aa: CASSLALGGHQETQYF

d_call: -
v_call: TRBV21-1
clone_size: -
j_call: TRBJ2-2
cdr3_nt: TGTGCCAGCAGCCGGGGGAACGGGGAGCTGTTTTTT
cdr3_aa: CASSRGNGELFF

d_call: -
v_call: TRBV7-8
clone_size: -
j_call: TRBJ2-2
cdr3_nt: TGTGCCAGCAGCTATCGGGTGGAGAACACCGGGGAGCTGTTTTTT
cdr3_aa: CASSYRVENTGELFF

d_call: -
v_call: TRBV6-2/TRBV6-3
clone_size: once
j_call: TRBJ2-2
cdr3_nt: TGTGCCAGCAGTTTGTCAGGGAAGCCCGGGGAGCTGTTTTTT
cdr3_aa: CASSLSGKPGELFF

d_call: -
v_call: TRBV5-1
clone_size: -
j_call: TRBJ2-3
cdr3_nt: TGCGCCAGCAGCTTGGCAGGGGAGTCAGATACGCAGTATTTT
cdr3_aa: CASSLAGESDTQYF

d_call: TRBD2
v_call: TRBV4-2
clone_size: -
j_call: TRBJ2-2
cdr3_nt: TGTGCCAGCAGGCGGGGGGGTCCCAGCGGGTCAGGCGGGGAGCTGTTTTTT
cdr3_aa: CASRRGGPSGSGGELFF

d_call: -
v_call: TRBV9
clone_size: -
j_call: TRBJ1-2
cdr3_nt: TGTGCCAGCAGCGGGGCAGCCTCTGGCTACACCTTC
cdr3_aa: CASSGAASGYTF

d_call: TRBD1
v_call: TRBV2
clone_size: -
j_call: TRBJ1-4
cdr3_nt: TGTGCCAGCAGTGGAGGCAGGGGGGATGAAAAACTGTTTTTT
cdr3_aa: CASSGGRGDEKLFF

d_call: TRBD2
v_call: TRBV30
clone_size: -
j_call: TRBJ2-2
cdr3_nt: TGTGCCTGGATGGTGAGCGGGGGGTCCCCCGGGGAGCTGTTTTTT
cdr3_aa: CAWMVSGGSPGELFF

d_call: -
v_call: TRBV5-1
clone_size: -
j_call: TRBJ1-5
cdr3_nt: TGCGCCAGCAGCTTGGGAGGGGCGGGACAGCCCCAGCATTTT
cdr3_aa: CASSLGGAGQPQHF

d_call: -
v_call: TRBV11-2
clone_size: once
j_call: TRBJ2-5
cdr3_nt: TGTGCCAGCAGCTTACCGGGTCCACAAGAGACCCAGTACTTC
cdr3_aa: CASSLPGPQETQYF

d_call: -
v_call: TRBV3-1/TRBV3-2
clone_size: -
j_call: TRBJ1-1
cdr3_nt: TGTGCCAGCAGCCAAGACAGGGGACTGAACACTGAAGCTTTCTTT
cdr3_aa: CASSQDRGLNTEAFF

d_call: -
v_call: TRBV29-1
clone_size: -
j_call: TRBJ2-5
cdr3_nt: TGCAGCGTCGACCTGGAGTTGGATCACCTCGGGGAGACCCAGTACTTC
cdr3_aa: CSVDLELDHLGETQYF

d_call: -
v_call: TRBV7-9
clone_size: -
j_call: TRBJ1-2
cdr3_nt: TGTGCCAGCAGCTTTGGGGGGGCGAAGCTTGGCTACACCTTC
cdr3_aa: CASSFGGAKLGYTF

d_call: -
v_call: TRBV7-2
clone_size: -
j_call: TRBJ1-1
cdr3_nt: TGTGCCAGCAGCTTAGCGAGTCGTATGAACACTGAAGCTTTCTTT
cdr3_aa: CASSLASRMNTEAFF

d_call: -
v_call: TRBV6-2/TRBV6-3
clone_size: -
j_call: TRBJ2-1
cdr3_nt: TGTGCCAGCAGCGCACAGAGCTCCTACAATGAGCAGTTCTTC
cdr3_aa: CASSAQSSYNEQFF

d_call: -
v_call: TRBV7-3
clone_size: -
j_call: TRBJ2-3
cdr3_nt: TGTGCCAGCAGCTTAATGGGGGGGCAAATCCAGGGCACAGATACGCAGTATTTT
cdr3_aa: CASSLMGGQIQGTDTQYF

d_call: TRBD2
v_call: TRBV11-3
clone_size: -
j_call: TRBJ2-1
cdr3_nt: TGTGCCAGCAGCCGATTAGCGGGGGGATACAATGAGCAGTTCTTC
cdr3_aa: CASSRLAGGYNEQFF

d_call: -
v_call: TRBV2
clone_size: -
j_call: TRBJ1-5
cdr3_nt: TGTGCCAGCAGCGGACCTTCAGGCACGGGGCAGCCCCAGCATTTT
cdr3_aa: CASSGPSGTGQPQHF